This TCR beta chain stems from a study of early T cells in non-severe SARS-CoV-2 infection. Findings of the study overall: Using VDJdb, the matching emphasized anti-spike CD8 responses while missing private and CD4 specificities.

In its sample, this clonotype was seen many times. Its antigen is unknown. Individually, cDNA molecules had unique molecular identifiers attached to them. TCRdb used MiXCR to reprocess the 5' RACE reads, holding one entry per CDR3 protein. The sample includes some 29,000 distinct CDR3 sequences, approximately 5.3% of them seen just once. The sequenced sample was whole blood. The sequence was collected from an adult who was a healthcare worker with PCR-confirmed SARS-CoV-2 infection or an uninfected control (not recorded which).

CDR3 nucleotides: TGTGCCAGTAGTATTCCAAGCGGCACAGATACGCAGTATTTT. This gives the protein CASSIPSGTDTQYF. The V call is TRBV19, the J call TRBJ2-3; no clear D. V lost 3 bases, J lost 1 base, and 8 bases lay in between. The V gene's germline CDR1 is LNHDA and CDR2 SQIVND (reference sequence). The CDR3 consists of 14 residues.